This TCR beta chain was recorded in a study of cytomegalovirus exposure and HLA in healthy donors. The PCR contained 60 Vbeta and 13 Jbeta primers. How the authors handled the data: As a later analysis found, there were 80 million or so unique TCR beta chains, of which some 10 million were shared. Assay used: immunoSEQ multiplex PCR; TCRdb lists only in-frame clones, some missing. V and J calls and clone size are given by that table; D and trimming were obtained from the DNA. The table shows about 160,000 clones, with roughly 82% occurring only once. CDR3 length: 13 residues. The ends were cut back, 4 bases at V and 2 bases at J, with 9 bases in the middle. The germline V gene encodes CDR1 SGHRS and CDR2 YFSETQ.

Specimen: PBMCs. This chain joins TRBV5-1 and TRBJ2-5; D ambiguous. The sequence was collected from a man in his forties or fifties in good health and CMV-seropositive. CDR3: CASSLPTQETQYF. The CDR3, as DNA: TGCGCCAGCAGCCTCCCGACTCAAGAGACCCAGTACTTC.